Detailed here is one T cell receptor beta chain. In the source study's methods: Estimation of nucleated cell counts relied on the amplification of reference gene primers. Some clones are missing from TCRdb's copy, which holds only in-frame ones; the method was immunoSEQ multiplex PCR. The D gene and trimming were derived from the DNA, and the V and J assignments and clone size from that table. The data show over 150,000 clones, with around 87% seen just once and 0.55% to 0.6% held by the top ten. This sample was included in a study of blood T cell repertoires in COVID-19. The receptor was derived from a man aged 55 to 70 with COVID-19, enrolled during active disease. What was sequenced was peripheral blood.

CDR3 amino acids: CASRADRALETQYF. Here the CDR3 DNA reads TGTGCCAGCAGAGCGGACAGGGCGTTAGAGACCCAGTACTTC. The V gene is TRBV2, the J gene TRBJ2-5; 8 bases match TRBD1. Trimming removed 6 bases from V and 4 bases from J; junction bases left unmatched: 7. Germline values: CDR1 SNHLY, CDR2 FYNNEI. This CDR3 is built from 14 residues. Variable domain in full (rest from reference TRBV2 and TRBJ2-5): EPEVTQTPSHQVTQMGQEVILRCVPISNHLYFYWYRQILGQKVEFLVSFYNNEISEKSEIFDDQFSVERPDGSNFTLKIRSTKLEDSAMYFCASRADRALETQYFGPGTRLLVL.